The clone carrying this TCR beta chain was seen a few times. The antigen is unknown. The sample belongs to a study of shared clonotypes between healthy human individuals. Repertoires were generated with immunoSEQ multiplex PCR, while TCRdb's copy carries only in-frame clones and drops some. The table has about 960,000 clones, over 75% seen once. Broader study findings: Sharing of clonotypes among donors was expected to vary with sequencing depth.

The germline V gene encodes CDR1 MNHEY and CDR2 SVGAGI. Trimming cost V 6 bases and J 1 base, with 9 bases left between them. This CDR3 region has 13 residues. This receptor was taken from a man aged 18-30 years in good health. The chain carries TRBV6-5 and TRBJ1-1; D is undetermined. Material: memory CD4+ T cells sorted from blood. Indicated subset: CD45RA-negative fraction. The DNA for the CDR3 is TGTGCCAGCAGAATAACACAGAACACTGAAGCTTTCTTT. The encoded protein is CASRITQNTEAFF.